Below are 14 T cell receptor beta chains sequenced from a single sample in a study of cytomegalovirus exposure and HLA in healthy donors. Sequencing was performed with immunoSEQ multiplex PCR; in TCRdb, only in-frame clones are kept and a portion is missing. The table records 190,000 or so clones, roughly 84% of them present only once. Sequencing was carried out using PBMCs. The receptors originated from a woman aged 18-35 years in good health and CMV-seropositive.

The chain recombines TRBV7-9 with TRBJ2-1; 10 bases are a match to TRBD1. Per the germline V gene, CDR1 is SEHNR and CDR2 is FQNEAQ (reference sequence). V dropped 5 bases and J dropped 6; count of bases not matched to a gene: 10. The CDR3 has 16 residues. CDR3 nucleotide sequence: TGTGCCAGCAGCCCTACTTCCGGGACAGGGGTCAATGAGCAGTTCTTC. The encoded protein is CASSPTSGTGVNEQFF.

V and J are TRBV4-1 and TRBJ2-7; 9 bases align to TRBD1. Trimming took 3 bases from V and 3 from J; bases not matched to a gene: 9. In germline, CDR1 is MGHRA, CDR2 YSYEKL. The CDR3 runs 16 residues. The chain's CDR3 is CASSQADRGRIYEQYF. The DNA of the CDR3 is TGCGCCAGCAGCCAGGCGGACAGGGGAAGGATCTACGAGCAGTACTTC.

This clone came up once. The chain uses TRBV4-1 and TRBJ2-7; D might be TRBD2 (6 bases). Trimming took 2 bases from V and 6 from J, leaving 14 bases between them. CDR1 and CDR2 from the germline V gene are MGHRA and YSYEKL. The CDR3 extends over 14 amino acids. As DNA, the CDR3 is TGCGCCAGCAGCCAAATAGGGAGGTCGGGCGAGCAGTACTTC. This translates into CASSQIGRSGEQYF.

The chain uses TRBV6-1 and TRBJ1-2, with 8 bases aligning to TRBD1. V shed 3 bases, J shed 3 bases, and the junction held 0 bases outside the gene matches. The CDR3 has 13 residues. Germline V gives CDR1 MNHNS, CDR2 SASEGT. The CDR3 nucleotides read TGTGCCAGCAGTGAGACAGGGGACTATGGCTACACCTTC. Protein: CASSETGDYGYTF.

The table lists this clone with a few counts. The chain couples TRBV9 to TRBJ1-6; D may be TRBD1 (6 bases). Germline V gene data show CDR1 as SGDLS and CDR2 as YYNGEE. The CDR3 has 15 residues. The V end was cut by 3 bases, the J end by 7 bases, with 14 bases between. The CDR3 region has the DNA TGTGCCAGCAGCGGTCCACAGGGTTGGAATTCACCCCTCCACTTT. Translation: CASSGPQGWNSPLHF.

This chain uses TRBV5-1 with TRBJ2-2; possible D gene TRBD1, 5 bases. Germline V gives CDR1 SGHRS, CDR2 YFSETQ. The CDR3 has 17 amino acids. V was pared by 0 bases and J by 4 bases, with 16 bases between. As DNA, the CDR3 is TGCGCCAGCAGCTTGGTGGCCGCGCAGGGCCTCACCGGGGAGCTGTTTTTT. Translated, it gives CASSLVAAQGLTGELFF. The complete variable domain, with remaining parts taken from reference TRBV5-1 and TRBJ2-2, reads KAGVTQTPRYLIKTRGQQVTLSCSPISGHRSVSWYQQTPGQGLQFLFEYFSETQRNKGNFPGRFSGRQFSNSRSEMNVSTLELGDSALYLCASSLVAAQGLTGELFFGEGSRLTVL.

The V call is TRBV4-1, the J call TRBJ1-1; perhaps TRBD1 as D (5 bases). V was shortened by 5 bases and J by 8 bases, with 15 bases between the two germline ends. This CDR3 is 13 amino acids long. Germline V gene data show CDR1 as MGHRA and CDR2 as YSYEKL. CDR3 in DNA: TGCGCCAGCAGCGAGCGGGACCTCAAGGAAGCTTTCTTT. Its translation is CASSERDLKEAFF.

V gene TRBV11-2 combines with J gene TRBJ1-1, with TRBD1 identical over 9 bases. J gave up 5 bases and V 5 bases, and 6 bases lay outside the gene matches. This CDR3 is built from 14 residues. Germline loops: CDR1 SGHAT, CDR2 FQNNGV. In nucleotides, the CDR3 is TGTGCCAGCAGCGCACGACAGGGGGTTACTGAAGCTTTCTTT. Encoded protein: CASSARQGVTEAFF.

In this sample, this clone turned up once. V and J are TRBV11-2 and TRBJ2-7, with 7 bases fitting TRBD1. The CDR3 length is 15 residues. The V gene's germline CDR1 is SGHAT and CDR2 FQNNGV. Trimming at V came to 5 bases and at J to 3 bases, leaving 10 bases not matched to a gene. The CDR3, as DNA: TGTGCCAGCAGCCCACGAACTGGACAGGACTACGAGCAGTACTTC. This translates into CASSPRTGQDYEQYF. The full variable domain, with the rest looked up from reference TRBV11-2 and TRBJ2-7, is EAGVAQSPRYKIIEKRQSVAFWCNPISGHATLYWYQQILGQGPKLLIQFQNNGVVDDSQLPKDRFSAERLKGVDSTLKIQPAKLEDSAVYLCASSPRTGQDYEQYFGPGTRLTVT.

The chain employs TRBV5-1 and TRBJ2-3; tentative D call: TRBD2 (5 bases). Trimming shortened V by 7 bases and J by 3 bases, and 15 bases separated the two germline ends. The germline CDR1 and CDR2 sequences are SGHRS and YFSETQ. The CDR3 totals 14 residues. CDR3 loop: CASSTGEQTDTQYF. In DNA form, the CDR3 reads TGCGCCAGCTCCACTGGGGAGCAAACAGATACGCAGTATTTT.

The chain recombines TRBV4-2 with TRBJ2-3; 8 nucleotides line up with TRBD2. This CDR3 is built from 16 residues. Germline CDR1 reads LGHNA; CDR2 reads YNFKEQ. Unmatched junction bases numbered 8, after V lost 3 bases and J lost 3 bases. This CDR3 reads CASSQDRGGGTDTQYF. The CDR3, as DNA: TGTGCCAGCAGCCAGGATCGGGGGGGCGGGACAGATACGCAGTATTTT.

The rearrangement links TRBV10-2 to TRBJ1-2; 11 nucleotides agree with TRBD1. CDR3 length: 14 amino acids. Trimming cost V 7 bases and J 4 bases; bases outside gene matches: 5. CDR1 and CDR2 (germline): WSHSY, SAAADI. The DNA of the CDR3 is TGCGCCAGCATGAGGACAGGGGGCCCCTATGGCTACACCTTC. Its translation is CASMRTGGPYGYTF.

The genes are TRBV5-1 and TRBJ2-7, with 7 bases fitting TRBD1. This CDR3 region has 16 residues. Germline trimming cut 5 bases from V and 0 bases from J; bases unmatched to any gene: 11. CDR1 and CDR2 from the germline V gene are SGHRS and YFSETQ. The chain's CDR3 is CASRRGTGTASYEQYF. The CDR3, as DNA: TGCGCCAGCAGACGTGGAACCGGGACAGCCTCCTACGAGCAGTACTTC.

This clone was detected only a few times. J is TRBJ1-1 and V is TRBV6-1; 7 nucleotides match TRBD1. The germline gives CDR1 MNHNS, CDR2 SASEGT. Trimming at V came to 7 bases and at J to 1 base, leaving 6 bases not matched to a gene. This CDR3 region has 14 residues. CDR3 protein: CASTGTAPNTEAFF. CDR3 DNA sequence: TGTGCCAGCACCGGGACAGCTCCGAACACTGAAGCTTTCTTT.